This T cell receptor (beta chain) was identified in a study of shared clonotypes between healthy human individuals. Study findings and constraints: The study's rarefaction showed incomplete sorted-subset sequencing despite large depth. Shared clonotypes across all four donors exceeded non-shared ones in generation probability.

Worth noting for this clone: The antigen is undetermined. The same CDR3 also results from other DNA sequences found in this sample.

The V and J ends lost 3 bases and 5 bases respectively, with 7 bases between them. CDR1 and CDR2 from the germline V gene are ENHRY and SYGVKD. The CDR3 is made up of 13 amino acids. This table comes from immunoSEQ multiplex PCR, and its TCRdb copy is limited to in-frame clones, with some not included. The sample has roughly 2.5 million clones, 85% to 95% seen once; the top ten hold roughly 0.14%. This receptor was obtained from a man younger than 35 in good health. The chain joins TRBV10-3 to TRBJ1-4; D unclear. The material sequenced was naive CD4+ T cells sorted from blood. Subset defined: CD45RA+ positively selected. In DNA form, the CDR3 reads TGTGCCATCAGTGACAGCACGAATGAAAAACTGTTTTTT. Translating it yields CAISDSTNEKLFF.